Listed below are T cell receptor beta chains from one sample, sequenced in a study of OX40 agonist ivuxolimab in advanced cancers. Clones were sequenced by immunoSEQ multiplex PCR, and TCRdb holds only the in-frame ones, with some missing. The sample yields about 80,000 clones, around 86% seen once. Sequences were derived from CD4+ or CD8+ T cells sorted from blood, sampled in a trial of the OX40 agonist ivuxolimab. The receptors come from an adult with an advanced solid tumor such as melanoma, head and neck, liver or kidney cancer. CDR3s include the opening cysteine and the closing phenylalanine or tryptophan. The D gene is left open where the match is weak. Only some rows state a clone size, as once, few, many or a class for expanded clones.

V,size,J,D,CDR3,DNA
TRBV5-1,once,TRBJ1-6,TRBD1,CASSLMPGGSNSPLHF,TGCGCCAGCAGCTTGATGCCAGGGGGCTCTAATTCACCCCTCCACTTT
TRBV10-3,once,TRBJ2-3,TRBD1,CAISESRTGGTDTQYF,TGTGCCATCAGTGAGTCGAGGACAGGGGGCACAGATACGCAGTATTTT
TRBV6-5,NA,TRBJ2-7,TRBD1,CASSYDPDRGASEQYF,TGTGCCAGCAGTTACGACCCGGACAGGGGAGCGAGCGAGCAGTACTTC
TRBV19,NA,TRBJ1-4,NA,CASSNRRTTNEKLFF,TGTGCCAGTAGTAATCGGCGGACAACTAATGAAAAACTGTTTTTT
TRBV9,NA,TRBJ1-5,NA,CASSVGTNQPQHF,TGTGCCAGCAGCGTGGGGACCAATCAGCCCCAGCATTTT
TRBV18,NA,TRBJ2-7,TRBD1,CASSPKGQGGYEQYF,TGTGCCAGCTCACCAAAGGGACAGGGGGGTTACGAGCAGTACTTC
TRBV11-2,NA,TRBJ1-6,NA,CASSLNEGTVLSSPLHF,TGTGCCAGCAGCTTAAACGAGGGCACAGTTTTGAGTTCACCCCTCCACTTT
TRBV19,once,TRBJ2-2,NA,CASSIQLGNTGELFF,TGTGCCAGTAGTATACAACTAGGGAACACCGGGGAGCTGTTTTTT
TRBV28,NA,TRBJ1-4,TRBD1,CASSLVSGQGLLEKLFF,TGTGCCAGCAGTTTGGTCTCGGGACAGGGGCTGTTGGAAAAACTGTTTTTT
TRBV6-6,NA,TRBJ2-7,TRBD1,CASRRGQGTYEQYF,TGTGCCAGCAGAAGGGGACAGGGGACCTACGAGCAGTACTTC
TRBV7-7,NA,TRBJ2-5,NA,CASSSLTIDQYF,TGTGCCAGCAGCTCCCTTACGATTGACCAGTACTTC
TRBV19,once,TRBJ2-2,NA,CASRLSTAANTGELFF,TGTGCCAGTCGACTCTCGACAGCGGCGAACACCGGGGAGCTGTTTTTT
TRBV5-1,NA,TRBJ1-2,TRBD1,CASSLDGRGEGGYGYTF,TGCGCCAGCAGCTTGGATGGCAGGGGGGAAGGTGGCTATGGCTACACCTTC
TRBV5-6,NA,TRBJ1-5,NA,CASSRYYSNQPQHF,TGTGCCAGCAGCCGATACTATAGCAATCAGCCCCAGCATTTT
TRBV11-1,NA,TRBJ2-2,NA,CASSPSSHTGELFF,TGTGCCAGCAGCCCTAGTAGCCACACCGGGGAGCTGTTTTTT
TRBV7-2,NA,TRBJ1-2,NA,CASSLMGKVNYGYTF,TGTGCCAGCAGCTTAATGGGGAAAGTCAACTATGGCTACACCTTC
TRBV19,few,TRBJ2-7,TRBD1,CASSRTGGFDEQYF,TGTGCCAGTAGTCGGACAGGGGGCTTCGACGAGCAGTACTTC
TRBV7-9,NA,TRBJ2-5,TRBD1,CASSRQGVGETQYF,TGTGCCAGCAGTAGACAGGGGGTAGGCGAGACCCAGTACTTC
TRBV28,NA,TRBJ2-1,TRBD2,CASSLLRGEYNEQFF,TGTGCCAGCAGTTTACTGCGGGGGGAATACAATGAGCAGTTCTTC
TRBV6-1,NA,TRBJ2-5,TRBD1,CASSDPRQGKKTQYF,TGTGCCAGCAGTGATCCTAGACAGGGAAAAAAGACCCAGTACTTC
TRBV2,NA,TRBJ1-1,NA,CASKAGFTEAFF,TGTGCCAGCAAAGCGGGGTTCACTGAAGCTTTCTTT
TRBV5-1,NA,TRBJ2-5,TRBD1,CASSFGAGGGETQYF,TGCGCCAGCAGCTTTGGTGCAGGGGGCGGAGAGACCCAGTACTTC
TRBV28,NA,TRBJ2-2,NA,CASTPLVGAGELFF,TGTGCCAGCACCCCGCTGGTCGGGGCCGGGGAGCTGTTTTTT
TRBV5-1,NA,TRBJ2-5,TRBD1,CASSLAQGVQETQYF,TGCGCCAGCAGCTTGGCACAGGGGGTTCAAGAGACCCAGTACTTC
TRBV6-1,few,TRBJ1-2,NA,CASSARDIRGYTF,TGTGCCAGCAGTGCCCGGGACATTCGTGGCTACACCTTC
TRBV28,NA,TRBJ2-2,NA,CASSSQGHNTGELFF,TGTGCCAGCAGTTCCCAGGGGCACAACACCGGGGAGCTGTTTTTT
TRBV28,NA,TRBJ1-4,NA,CASSFGEKLFF,TGTGCCAGCAGTTTTGGTGAAAAACTGTTTTTT
TRBV5-1,once,TRBJ2-5,TRBD2,CASSLRLAGGAEETQYF,TGCGCCAGCAGCTTGCGGCTAGCGGGGGGCGCGGAAGAGACCCAGTACTTC
TRBV5-6,NA,TRBJ2-7,TRBD1,CASSPWDRRSSYEQYF,TGTGCCAGCAGCCCCTGGGACAGGCGAAGCTCCTACGAGCAGTACTTC
TRBV7-9,NA,TRBJ2-1,NA,CASSFPDSEGSNEQFF,TGTGCCAGCAGCTTCCCGGACTCGGAGGGGAGCAATGAGCAGTTCTTC
TRBV14,NA,TRBJ1-4,NA,CASSQGRQANEKLFF,TGTGCCAGCAGCCAGGGTCGGCAGGCTAATGAAAAACTGTTTTTT
TRBV30,NA,TRBJ2-3,TRBD2,CAWRLAASTDTQYF,TGTGCCTGGAGACTAGCGGCTAGCACAGATACGCAGTATTTT
TRBV9,NA,TRBJ2-5,NA,CASSATQGFYGQETQYF,TGTGCCAGCAGCGCCACACAGGGATTTTATGGCCAAGAGACCCAGTACTTC
TRBV4-2,NA,TRBJ2-5,NA,CASSQDRGGQGAQYF,TGTGCCAGCAGCCAAGACAGGGGGGGACAAGGGGCCCAGTACTTC